The entry that follows covers one TCR beta chain sequence. Its specificity is not known. The PCR used 60 Vbeta and 13 Jbeta primers. Generated by immunoSEQ multiplex PCR, the TCRdb table keeps only in-frame clones and is missing some. The sample lists under 200,000 clones; over 70% were seen once. This sample is drawn from a study of cytomegalovirus exposure and HLA in healthy donors. The overall study: Caucasian-associated ancestry cluster membership applied to over 80% of approximately 400 genotyped donors.

Study-wide points: It was reportedly the case that the classifier diagnosed cytomegalovirus status with high specificity and sensitivity. Later analysis placed DRB1 highest and HLA-C lowest in TCR association rates, which differed by HLA locus.

Trimming left V 4 bases short and J 2 bases short, with 13 bases between. The germline V gene encodes CDR1 SGHTS and CDR2 YDEGEE. CDR3 length equals 14 residues. The sequence was collected from a woman aged 25 to 39 in good health and CMV-seronegative. The V gene is TRBV5-8, the J gene TRBJ2-7; tentatively, D is TRBD2 (6 bases). Source material: PBMCs. The CDR3 DNA is TGTGCCAGCAGCGAGGGCGGGGCCGCCTACGAGCAGTACTTC. As protein: CASSEGGAAYEQYF. Full variable domain (outside the CDR3, taken from reference TRBV5-8 and TRBJ2-7): EAGVTQSPTHLIKTRGQQATLRCSPISGHTSVYWYQQALGLGLQFLLWYDEGEERNRGNFPPRFSGRQFPNYSSELNVNALELEDSALYLCASSEGGAAYEQYFGPGTRLTVT.